These T cell receptor beta chains were read from a single sample in a study of T cell responses to AZD1222 COVID-19 vaccine. The method was immunoSEQ multiplex PCR; TCRdb's version includes in-frame clones alone and lacks a portion of them. Among about 130,000 clones, under 90% were seen once, and the ten largest hold 5% to 6.5%. This material consisted of peripheral blood, taken on day 0 of AZD1222 vaccination. These receptors all come from an adult in good health. Each CDR3 is given without its conserved first and last residue.

CDR3aa: ASSPMSEYSNQPQH; v_gene: TRBV28; j_gene: TRBJ1-5
CDR3aa: ASSSDLAYEQY; v_gene: TRBV5-1; j_gene: TRBJ2-7
CDR3aa: ASSLRDGENSPLH; v_gene: TRBV5-1; j_gene: TRBJ1-6
CDR3aa: ASSIGYTEAF; v_gene: TRBV19; j_gene: TRBJ1-1
CDR3aa: ASSTLSDTQY; v_gene: TRBV7-9; j_gene: TRBJ2-3
CDR3aa: ASSPHRTSGGAVETQY; v_gene: TRBV27; j_gene: TRBJ2-5
CDR3aa: ASSLDRRVGNTIY; v_gene: TRBV5-6; j_gene: TRBJ1-3
CDR3aa: SVQRNEKLF; v_gene: TRBV29-1; j_gene: TRBJ1-4
CDR3aa: ASSQARTGFSYEQY; v_gene: TRBV4-3; j_gene: TRBJ2-7
CDR3aa: ASSFENAPEAF; v_gene: TRBV12-3/TRBV12-4; j_gene: TRBJ1-1
CDR3aa: ASSQDRGQPQH; v_gene: TRBV14; j_gene: TRBJ1-5
CDR3aa: ASSLRGQETQY; v_gene: TRBV7-3; j_gene: TRBJ2-5
CDR3aa: ASSKEGVYNEQF; v_gene: TRBV6-4; j_gene: TRBJ2-1
CDR3aa: ASSTGTGGTDTQY; v_gene: TRBV5-4; j_gene: TRBJ2-3
CDR3aa: SVEDRNLNRDRGHNGNQPQH; v_gene: TRBV29-1; j_gene: TRBJ1-5
CDR3aa: AWTGNTYEQY; v_gene: TRBV30; j_gene: TRBJ2-7
CDR3aa: ASSAGETQY; v_gene: TRBV7-3; j_gene: TRBJ2-5
CDR3aa: ASSYRRGETQY; v_gene: TRBV11-2; j_gene: TRBJ2-5
CDR3aa: ASSGGAHNQPQH; v_gene: TRBV18; j_gene: TRBJ1-5
CDR3aa: ASSPQGTGELF; v_gene: TRBV3-1/TRBV3-2; j_gene: TRBJ2-2